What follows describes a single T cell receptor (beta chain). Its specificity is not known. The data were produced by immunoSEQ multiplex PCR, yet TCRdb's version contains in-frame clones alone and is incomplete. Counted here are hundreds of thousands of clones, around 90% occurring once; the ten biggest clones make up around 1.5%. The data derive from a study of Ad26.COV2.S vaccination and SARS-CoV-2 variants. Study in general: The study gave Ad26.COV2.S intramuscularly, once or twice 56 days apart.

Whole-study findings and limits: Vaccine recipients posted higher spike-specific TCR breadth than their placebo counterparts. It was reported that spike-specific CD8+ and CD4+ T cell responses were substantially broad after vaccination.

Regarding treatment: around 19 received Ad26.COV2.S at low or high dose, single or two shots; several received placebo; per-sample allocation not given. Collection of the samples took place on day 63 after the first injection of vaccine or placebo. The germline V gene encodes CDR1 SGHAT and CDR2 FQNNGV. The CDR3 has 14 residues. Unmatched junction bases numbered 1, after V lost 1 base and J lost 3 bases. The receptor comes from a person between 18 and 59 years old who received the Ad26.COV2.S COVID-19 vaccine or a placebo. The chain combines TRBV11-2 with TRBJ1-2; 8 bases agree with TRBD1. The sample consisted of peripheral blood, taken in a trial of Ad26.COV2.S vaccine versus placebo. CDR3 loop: CASSLVDRDYGYTF. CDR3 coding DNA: TGTGCCAGCAGCTTAGTGGACAGGGACTATGGCTACACCTTC.